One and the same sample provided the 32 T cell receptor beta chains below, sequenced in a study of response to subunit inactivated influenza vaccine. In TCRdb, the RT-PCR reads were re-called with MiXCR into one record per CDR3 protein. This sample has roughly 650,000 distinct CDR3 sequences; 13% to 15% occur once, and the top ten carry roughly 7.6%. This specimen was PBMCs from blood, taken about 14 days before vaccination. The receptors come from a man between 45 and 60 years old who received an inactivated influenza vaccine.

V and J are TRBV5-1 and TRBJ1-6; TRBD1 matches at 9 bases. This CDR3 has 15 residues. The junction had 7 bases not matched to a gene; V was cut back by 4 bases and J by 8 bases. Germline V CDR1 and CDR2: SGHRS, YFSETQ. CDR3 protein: CASSTRTGVDSPLHF. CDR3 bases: TGCGCCAGCAGCACCCGGACAGGGGTAGATTCACCCCTCCACTTT.

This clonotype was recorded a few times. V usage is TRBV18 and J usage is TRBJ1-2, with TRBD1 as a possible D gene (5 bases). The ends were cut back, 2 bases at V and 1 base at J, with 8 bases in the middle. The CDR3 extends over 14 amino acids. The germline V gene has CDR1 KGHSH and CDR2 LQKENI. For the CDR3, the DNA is TGTGCCAGCTCACCAGGGGCAATTAACTATGGCTACACCTTC. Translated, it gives CASSPGAINYGYTF.

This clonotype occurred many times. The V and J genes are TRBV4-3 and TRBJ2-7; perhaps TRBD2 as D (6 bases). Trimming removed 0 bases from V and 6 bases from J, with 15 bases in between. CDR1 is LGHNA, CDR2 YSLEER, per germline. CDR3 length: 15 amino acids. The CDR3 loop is CASSQEVGGLGEQYF. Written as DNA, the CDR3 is TGCGCCAGCAGCCAAGAAGTGGGGGGTCTGGGCGAGCAGTACTTC.

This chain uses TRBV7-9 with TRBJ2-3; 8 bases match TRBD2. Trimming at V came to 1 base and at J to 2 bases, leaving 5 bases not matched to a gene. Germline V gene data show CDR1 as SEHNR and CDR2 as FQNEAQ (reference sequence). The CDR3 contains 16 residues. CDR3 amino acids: CASSLGSAGATDTQYF. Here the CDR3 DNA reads TGTGCCAGCAGCTTAGGATCAGCGGGGGCCACAGATACGCAGTATTTT. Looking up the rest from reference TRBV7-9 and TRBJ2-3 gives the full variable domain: DTGVSQNPRHKITKRGQNVTFRCDPISEHNRLYWYRQTLGQGPEFLTYFQNEAQLEKSRLLSDRFSAERPKGSFSTLEIQRTEQGDSAMYLCASSLGSAGATDTQYFGPGTRLTVL.

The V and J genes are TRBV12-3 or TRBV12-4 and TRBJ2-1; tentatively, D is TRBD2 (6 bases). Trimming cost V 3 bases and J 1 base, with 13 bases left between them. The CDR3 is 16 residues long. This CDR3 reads CASSFVLAGSYNEQFF. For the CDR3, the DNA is TGTGCCAGCAGTTTTGTACTAGCCGGGTCCTACAATGAGCAGTTCTTC.

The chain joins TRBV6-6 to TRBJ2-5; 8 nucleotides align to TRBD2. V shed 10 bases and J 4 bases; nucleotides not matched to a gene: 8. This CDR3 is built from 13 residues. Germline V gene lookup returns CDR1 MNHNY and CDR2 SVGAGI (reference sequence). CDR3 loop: CAIRGGLGETQYF. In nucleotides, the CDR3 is TGTGCCATCCGGGGGGGTTTGGGAGAGACCCAGTACTTC.

The CDR3 is CASSFLLAGGTDTQYF. Here the CDR3 DNA reads TGTGCCAGCAGTTTCCTACTAGCGGGGGGCACAGATACGCAGTATTTT. This chain connects TRBV27 to TRBJ2-3; TRBD2 aligns across 11 bases. This CDR3 spans 16 amino acids. V lost 3 bases and J lost 1; bases outside the gene matches: 3. Germline CDR1 and CDR2: MNHEY and SMNVEV (reference sequence).

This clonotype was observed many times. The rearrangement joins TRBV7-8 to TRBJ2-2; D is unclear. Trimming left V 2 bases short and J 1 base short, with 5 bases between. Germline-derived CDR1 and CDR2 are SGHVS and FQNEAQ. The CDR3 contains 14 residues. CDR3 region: CASSLLRNTGELFF. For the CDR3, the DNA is TGTGCCAGCAGCTTACTTAGGAACACCGGGGAGCTGTTTTTT.

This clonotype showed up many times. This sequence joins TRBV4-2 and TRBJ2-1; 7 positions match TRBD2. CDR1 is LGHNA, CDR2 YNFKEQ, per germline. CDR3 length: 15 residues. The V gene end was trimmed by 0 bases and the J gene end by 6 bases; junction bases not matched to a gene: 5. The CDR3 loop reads CASSQDRTRGNEQFF. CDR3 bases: TGTGCCAGCAGCCAAGATCGGACTAGAGGCAATGAGCAGTTCTTC.

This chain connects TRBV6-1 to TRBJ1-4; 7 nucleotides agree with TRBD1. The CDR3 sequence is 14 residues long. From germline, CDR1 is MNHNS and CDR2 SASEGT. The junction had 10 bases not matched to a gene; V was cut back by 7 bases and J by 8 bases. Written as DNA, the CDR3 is TGTGCCAGCACGAAGACAGGGCTGAGAGAAAAACTGTTTTTT. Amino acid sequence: CASTKTGLREKLFF.

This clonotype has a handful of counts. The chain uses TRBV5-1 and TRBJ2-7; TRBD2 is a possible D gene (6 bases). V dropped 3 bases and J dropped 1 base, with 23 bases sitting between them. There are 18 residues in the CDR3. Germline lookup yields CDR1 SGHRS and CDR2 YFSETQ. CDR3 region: CASSSILRDSSRSYEQYF. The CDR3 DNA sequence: TGCGCCAGCAGCTCTATTTTGCGGGACTCCTCGCGGTCCTACGAGCAGTACTTC.

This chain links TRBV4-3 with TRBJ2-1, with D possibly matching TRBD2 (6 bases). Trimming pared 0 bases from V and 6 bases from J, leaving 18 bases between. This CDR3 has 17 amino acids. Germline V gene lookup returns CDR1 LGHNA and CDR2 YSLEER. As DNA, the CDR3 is TGCGCCAGCAGCCAAGATCTTGTCGGGAGTTCTTCCAATGAGCAGTTCTTC. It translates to CASSQDLVGSSSNEQFF.

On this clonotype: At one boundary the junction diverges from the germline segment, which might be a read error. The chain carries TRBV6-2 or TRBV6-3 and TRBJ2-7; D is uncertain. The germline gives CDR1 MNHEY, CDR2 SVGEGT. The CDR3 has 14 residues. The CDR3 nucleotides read TGTGCCAGCGGTTATTCCCCGTTGAGCTACGAGCAGTACTTC. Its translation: CASGYSPLSYEQYF.

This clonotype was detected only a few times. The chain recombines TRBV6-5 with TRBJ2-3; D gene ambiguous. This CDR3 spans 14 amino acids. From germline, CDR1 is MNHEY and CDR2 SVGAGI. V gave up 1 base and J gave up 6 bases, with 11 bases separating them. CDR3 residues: CASSYLGGSDTQYF. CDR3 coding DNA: TGTGCCAGCAGTTACTTGGGTGGCTCCGATACGCAGTATTTT.

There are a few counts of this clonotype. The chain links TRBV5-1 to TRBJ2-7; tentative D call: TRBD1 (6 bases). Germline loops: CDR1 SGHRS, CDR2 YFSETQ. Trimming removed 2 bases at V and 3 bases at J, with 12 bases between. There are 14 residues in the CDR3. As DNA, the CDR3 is TGCGCCAGCAGCTTACAGGGTATATTCTACGAGCAGTACTTC. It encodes CASSLQGIFYEQYF.

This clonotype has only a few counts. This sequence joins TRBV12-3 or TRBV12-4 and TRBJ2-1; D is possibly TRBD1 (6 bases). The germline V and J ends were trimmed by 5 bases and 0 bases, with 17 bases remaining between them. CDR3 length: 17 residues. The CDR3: CASSPAGAASSYNEQFF. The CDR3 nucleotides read TGTGCCAGCAGTCCCGCAGGGGCGGCGAGCTCCTACAATGAGCAGTTCTTC.

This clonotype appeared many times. CDR3 sequence (DNA): TGTGCCAGCAGCCAAGGACGGGGGGCTGGAAACACCATATATTTT. It translates to CASSQGRGAGNTIYF. This chain connects TRBV3-1 to TRBJ1-3; weak D call: TRBD1 (5 bases). From germline, CDR1 is LGHDT and CDR2 YNNKEL (reference sequence). CDR3 length equals 15 residues. The germline V and J ends were trimmed by 1 base and 2 bases, with 9 bases remaining between them.

CDR3 nucleotide sequence: TGTGCCAGCAGCTTCGTCAGGGACAGTCCCTATGGCTACACCTTC. Translated: CASSFVRDSPYGYTF. V gene TRBV7-9 combines with J gene TRBJ1-2; 7 bases map to TRBD1. Germline V gene data show CDR1 as SEHNR and CDR2 as FQNEAQ (reference sequence). V dropped 3 bases and J dropped 4; count of bases not matched to a gene: 8. The CDR3 spans 15 residues.

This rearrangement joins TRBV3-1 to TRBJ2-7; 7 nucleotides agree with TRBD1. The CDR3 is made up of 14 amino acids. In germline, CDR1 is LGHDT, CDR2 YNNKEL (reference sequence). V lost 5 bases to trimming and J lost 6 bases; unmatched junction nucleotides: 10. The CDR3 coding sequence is TGTGCCAGCAGCTACTCCGGGACAGAGGGCGAGCAGTACTTC. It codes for CASSYSGTEGEQYF.

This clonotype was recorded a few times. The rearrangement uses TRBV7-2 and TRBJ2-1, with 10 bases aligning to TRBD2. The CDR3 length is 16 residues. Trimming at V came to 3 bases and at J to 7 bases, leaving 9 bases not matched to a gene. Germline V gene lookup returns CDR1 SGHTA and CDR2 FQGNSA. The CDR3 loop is CASSFLGLANRNEQFF. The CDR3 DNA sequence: TGTGCCAGCAGCTTCTTGGGACTAGCGAACCGGAATGAGCAGTTCTTC.

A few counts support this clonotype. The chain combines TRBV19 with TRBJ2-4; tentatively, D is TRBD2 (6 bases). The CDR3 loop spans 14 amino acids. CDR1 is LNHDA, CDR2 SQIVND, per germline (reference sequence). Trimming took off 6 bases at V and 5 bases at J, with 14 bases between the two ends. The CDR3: CASSRRVVENIQYF. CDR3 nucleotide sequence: TGTGCCAGTAGCCGGAGGGTGGTGGAAAACATTCAGTACTTC.

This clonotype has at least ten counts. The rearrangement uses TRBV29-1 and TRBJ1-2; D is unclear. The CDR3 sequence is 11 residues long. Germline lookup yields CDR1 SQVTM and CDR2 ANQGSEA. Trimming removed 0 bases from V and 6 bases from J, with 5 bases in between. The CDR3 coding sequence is TGCAGCGTTGAAGATCAAAATGGCTACACCTTC. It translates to CSVEDQNGYTF.

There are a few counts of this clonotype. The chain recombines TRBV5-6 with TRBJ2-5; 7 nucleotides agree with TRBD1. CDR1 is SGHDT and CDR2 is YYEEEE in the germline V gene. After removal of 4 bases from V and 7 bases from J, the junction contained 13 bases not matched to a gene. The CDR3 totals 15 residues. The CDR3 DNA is TGTGCCAGCAGCACACCGACAGGGAGTGGAGGGACCCAGTACTTC. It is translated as CASSTPTGSGGTQYF.

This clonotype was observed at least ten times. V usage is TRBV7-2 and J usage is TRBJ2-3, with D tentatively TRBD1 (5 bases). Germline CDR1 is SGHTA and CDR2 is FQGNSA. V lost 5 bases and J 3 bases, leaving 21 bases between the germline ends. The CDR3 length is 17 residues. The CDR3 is CASSPAPGQVGTDTQYF. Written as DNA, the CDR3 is TGTGCCAGCAGCCCTGCACCCGGACAAGTCGGTACAGATACGCAGTATTTT.

The CDR3 region has the DNA TGTGCCAGCAGTCGGAGGACAGTCAGCCTTAACACCGGGGAGCTGTTTTTT. It yields the protein CASSRRTVSLNTGELFF. The V gene is TRBV12-3 or TRBV12-4, the J gene TRBJ2-2; D is perhaps TRBD1 (6 bases). The CDR3 extends over 17 amino acids. The ends were cut back, 5 bases at V and 2 bases at J, with 18 bases in the middle.

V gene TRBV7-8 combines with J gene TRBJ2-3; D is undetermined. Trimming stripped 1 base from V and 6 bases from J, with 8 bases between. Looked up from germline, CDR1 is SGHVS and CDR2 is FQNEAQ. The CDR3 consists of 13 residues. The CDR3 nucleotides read TGTGCCAGCAGCTTAGTTATCGAGGATACGCAGTATTTT. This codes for CASSLVIEDTQYF. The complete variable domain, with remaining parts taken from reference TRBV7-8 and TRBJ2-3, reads GAGVSQSPRYKVAKRGQDVALRCDPISGHVSLFWYQQALGQGPEFLTYFQNEAQLDKSGLPSDRFFAERPEGSVSTLKIQRTQQEDSAVYLCASSLVIEDTQYFGPGTRLTVL.

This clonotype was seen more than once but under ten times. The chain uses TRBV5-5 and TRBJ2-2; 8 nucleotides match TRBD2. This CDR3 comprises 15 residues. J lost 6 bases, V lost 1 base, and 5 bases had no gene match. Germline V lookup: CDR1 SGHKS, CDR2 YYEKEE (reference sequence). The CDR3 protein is CASSLQAGVPGELFF. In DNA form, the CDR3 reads TGTGCCAGCAGCTTGCAAGCGGGAGTACCCGGGGAGCTGTTTTTT.

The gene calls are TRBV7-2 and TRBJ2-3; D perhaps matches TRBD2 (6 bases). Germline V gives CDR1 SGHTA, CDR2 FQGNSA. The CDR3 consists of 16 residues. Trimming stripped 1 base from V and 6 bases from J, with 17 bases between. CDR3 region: CASSLVLARGADTQYF. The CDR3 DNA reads TGTGCCAGCAGCTTAGTTCTAGCGAGAGGGGCTGATACGCAGTATTTT.

The CDR3 DNA reads TGTGCCAGCAGCCAAGATCTAGCGGGGGGGCGTGGGGCCAACGTCCTGACTTTC. Translated: CASSQDLAGGRGANVLTF. The genes are TRBV4-2 and TRBJ2-6, with 12 bases that match TRBD2. This CDR3 comprises 18 residues. Germline V gives CDR1 LGHNA, CDR2 YNFKEQ. The trim removed 0 bases at V and 3 bases at J, leaving 3 bases unmatched.

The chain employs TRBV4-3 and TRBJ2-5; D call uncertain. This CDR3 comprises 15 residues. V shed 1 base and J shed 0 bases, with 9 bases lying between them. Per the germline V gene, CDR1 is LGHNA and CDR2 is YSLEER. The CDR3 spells CASSQGVGNQETQYF. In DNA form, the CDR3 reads TGCGCCAGCAGCCAAGGGGTAGGAAACCAAGAGACCCAGTACTTC.

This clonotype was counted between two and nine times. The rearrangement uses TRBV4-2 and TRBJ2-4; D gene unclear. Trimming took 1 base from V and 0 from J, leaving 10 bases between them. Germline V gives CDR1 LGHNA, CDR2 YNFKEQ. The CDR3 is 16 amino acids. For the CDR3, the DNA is TGTGCCAGCAGCCAAGTCGGAGTGCTAGCCAAAAACATTCAGTACTTC. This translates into CASSQVGVLAKNIQYF.

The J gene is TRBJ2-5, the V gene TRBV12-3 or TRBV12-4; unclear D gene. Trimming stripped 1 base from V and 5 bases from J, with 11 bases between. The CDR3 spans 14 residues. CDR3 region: CASSLDYDPETQYF. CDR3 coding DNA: TGTGCCAGCAGTTTAGACTATGATCCGGAGACCCAGTACTTC.